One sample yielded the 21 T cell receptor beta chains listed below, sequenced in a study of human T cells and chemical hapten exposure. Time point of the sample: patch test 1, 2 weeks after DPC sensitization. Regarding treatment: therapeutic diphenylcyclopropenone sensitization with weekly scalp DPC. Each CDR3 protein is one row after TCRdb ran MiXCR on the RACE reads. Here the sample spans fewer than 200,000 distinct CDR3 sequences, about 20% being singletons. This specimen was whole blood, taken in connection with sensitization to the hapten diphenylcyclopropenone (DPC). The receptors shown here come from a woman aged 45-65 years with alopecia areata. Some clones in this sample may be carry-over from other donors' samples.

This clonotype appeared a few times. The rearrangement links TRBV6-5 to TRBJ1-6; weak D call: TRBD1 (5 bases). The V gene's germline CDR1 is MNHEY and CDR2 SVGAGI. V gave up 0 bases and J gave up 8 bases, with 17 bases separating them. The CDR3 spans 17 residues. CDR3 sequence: CASSYSGTVPGDSPLHF. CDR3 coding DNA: TGTGCCAGCAGTTACTCAGGGACGGTCCCTGGGGATTCACCCCTCCACTTT.

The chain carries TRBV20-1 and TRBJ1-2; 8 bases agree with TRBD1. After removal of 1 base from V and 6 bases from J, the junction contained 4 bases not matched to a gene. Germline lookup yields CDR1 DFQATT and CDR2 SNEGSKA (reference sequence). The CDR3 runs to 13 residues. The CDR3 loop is CSARVDREDGYTF. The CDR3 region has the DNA TGCAGTGCTAGAGTGGACAGGGAGGATGGCTACACCTTC.

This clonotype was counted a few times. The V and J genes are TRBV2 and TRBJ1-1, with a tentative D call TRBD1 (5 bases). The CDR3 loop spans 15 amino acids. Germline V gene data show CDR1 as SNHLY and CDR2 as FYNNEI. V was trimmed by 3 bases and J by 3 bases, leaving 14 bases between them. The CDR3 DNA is TGTGCCAGCAGTGAGTTGGGAGGGGTAGACACTGAAGCTTTCTTT. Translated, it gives CASSELGGVDTEAFF.

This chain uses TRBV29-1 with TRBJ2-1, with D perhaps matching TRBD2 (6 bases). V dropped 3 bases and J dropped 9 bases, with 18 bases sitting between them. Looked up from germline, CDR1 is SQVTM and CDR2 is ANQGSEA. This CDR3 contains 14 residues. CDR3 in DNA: TGCAGCGTTGACAAGGAGGGCCTGGTGACTGAGCAGTTCTTC. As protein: CSVDKEGLVTEQFF.

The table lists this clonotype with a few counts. DNA for the CDR3: TGTGCCAGCACCCGCGGGAGGGGGGAGCAGTTCTTC. It encodes CASTRGRGEQFF. V gene TRBV12-3 or TRBV12-4 combines with J gene TRBJ2-1, with 9 bases identical to TRBD2. CDR3 size: 12 residues. Trimming took 7 bases from V and 10 from J; bases not matched to a gene: 5.

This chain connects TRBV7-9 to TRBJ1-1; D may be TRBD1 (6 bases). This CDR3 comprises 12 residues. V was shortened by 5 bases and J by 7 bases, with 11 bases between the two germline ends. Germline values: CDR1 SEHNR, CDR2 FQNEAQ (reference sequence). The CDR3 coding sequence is TGTGCCAGCAGCAAACGACAGGTTGAAGCTTTCTTT. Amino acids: CASSKRQVEAFF.

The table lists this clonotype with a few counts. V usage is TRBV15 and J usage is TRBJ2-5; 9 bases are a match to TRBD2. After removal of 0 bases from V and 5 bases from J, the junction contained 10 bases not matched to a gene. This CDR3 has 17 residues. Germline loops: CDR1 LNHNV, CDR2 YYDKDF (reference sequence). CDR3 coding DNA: TGTGCCACCAGCAGAGATAGCTTTAGGCGGGAGGGCGAGACCCAGTACTTC. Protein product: CATSRDSFRREGETQYF. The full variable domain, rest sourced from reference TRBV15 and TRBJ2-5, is DAMVIQNPRYQVTQFGKPVTLSCSQTLNHNVMYWYQQKSSQAPKLLFHYYDKDFNNEADTPDNFQSRRPNTSFCFLDIRSPGLGDTAMYLCATSRDSFRREGETQYFGPGTRLLVL.

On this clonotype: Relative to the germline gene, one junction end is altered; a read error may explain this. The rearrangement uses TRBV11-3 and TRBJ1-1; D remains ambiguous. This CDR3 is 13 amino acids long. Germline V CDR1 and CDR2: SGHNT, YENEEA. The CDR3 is CASSLDSTTEAFF. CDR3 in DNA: TGTGCCAGCAGCCTAGATTCTACCACTGAAGCTTTCTTT. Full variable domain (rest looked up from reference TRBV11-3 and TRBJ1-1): EAGVVQSPRYKIIEKKQPVAFWCNPISGHNTLYWYLQNLGQGPELLIRYENEEAVDDSQLPKDRFSAERLKGVDSTLKIQPAELGDSAVYLCASSLDSTTEAFFGQGTRLTVV.

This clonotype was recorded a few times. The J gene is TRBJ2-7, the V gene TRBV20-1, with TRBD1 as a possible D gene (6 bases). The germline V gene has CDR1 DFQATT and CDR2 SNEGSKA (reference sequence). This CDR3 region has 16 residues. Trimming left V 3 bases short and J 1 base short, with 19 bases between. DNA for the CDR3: TGCAGTGCTAGTTTGGGGACAACTCTACAATCCTACGAGCAGTACTTC. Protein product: CSASLGTTLQSYEQYF.

The CDR3 is CASRPTGVGSEAFF. DNA for the CDR3: TGTGCCAGCAGACCGACAGGGGTAGGATCTGAAGCTTTCTTT. The J gene is TRBJ1-1, the V gene TRBV7-9; 8 nucleotides align to TRBD1. Per germline, CDR1 SEHNR and CDR2 FQNEAQ (reference sequence). The trim removed 6 bases at V and 6 bases at J, leaving 9 bases unmatched. The CDR3 totals 14 residues.

CDR3 sequence (DNA): TGTGCCAGCAGCCAAGCGACAGGTCGCAATCAGCCCCAGCATTTT. This encodes CASSQATGRNQPQHF. V usage is TRBV3-1 and J usage is TRBJ1-5, with TRBD1 as a possible D gene (6 bases). Germline lookup yields CDR1 LGHDT and CDR2 YNNKEL (reference sequence). Deletions cut 1 base from V and 2 bases from J, with 9 bases between. CDR3 size: 15 residues.

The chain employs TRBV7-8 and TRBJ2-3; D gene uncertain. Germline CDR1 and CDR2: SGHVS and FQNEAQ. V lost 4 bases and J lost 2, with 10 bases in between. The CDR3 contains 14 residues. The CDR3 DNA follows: TGTGCCAGCAGCTGGGGTGGTCCCACAGATACGCAGTATTTT. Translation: CASSWGGPTDTQYF.

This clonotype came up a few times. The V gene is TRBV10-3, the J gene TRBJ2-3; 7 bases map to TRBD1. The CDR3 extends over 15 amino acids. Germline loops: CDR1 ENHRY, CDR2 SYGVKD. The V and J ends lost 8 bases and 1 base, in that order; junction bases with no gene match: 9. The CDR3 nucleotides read TGTGCCATCGGAGCGACCGGACAGGGCACAGATACGCAGTATTTT. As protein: CAIGATGQGTDTQYF.

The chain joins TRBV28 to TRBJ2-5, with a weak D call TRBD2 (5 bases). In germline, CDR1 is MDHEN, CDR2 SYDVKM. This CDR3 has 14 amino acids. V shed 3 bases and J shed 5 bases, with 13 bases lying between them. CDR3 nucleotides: TGTGCCAGCAGTTTCCCAGGAGGTACGGAGACCCAGTACTTC. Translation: CASSFPGGTETQYF.

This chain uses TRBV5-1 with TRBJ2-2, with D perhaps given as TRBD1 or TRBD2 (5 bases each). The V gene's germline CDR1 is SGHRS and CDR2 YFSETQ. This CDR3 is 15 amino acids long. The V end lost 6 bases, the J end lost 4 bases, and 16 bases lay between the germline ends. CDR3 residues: CASTVRDGLTGELFF. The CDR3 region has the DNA TGCGCCAGCACCGTTAGGGACGGACTCACCGGGGAGCTGTTTTTT.

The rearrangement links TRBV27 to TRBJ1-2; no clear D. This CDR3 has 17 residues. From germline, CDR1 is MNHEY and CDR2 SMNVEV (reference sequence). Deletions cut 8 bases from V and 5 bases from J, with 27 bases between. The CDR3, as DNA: TGTGCCAGCTCGTGGTCGACATCCTCAGTTGAAGTATATGGCTACACCTTC. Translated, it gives CASSWSTSSVEVYGYTF.

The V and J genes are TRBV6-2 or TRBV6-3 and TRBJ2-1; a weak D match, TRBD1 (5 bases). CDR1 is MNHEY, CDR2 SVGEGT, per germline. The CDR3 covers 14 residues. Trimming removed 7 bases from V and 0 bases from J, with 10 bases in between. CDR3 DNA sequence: TGTGCCAGCAACAGGCCTAGCTCCTACAATGAGCAGTTCTTC. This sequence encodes CASNRPSSYNEQFF.

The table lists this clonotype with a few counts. CDR3 sequence (DNA): TGTGCCAGCGGGGCGGAACAGGGCGTTAAAGCTTTCTTT. It codes for CASGAEQGVKAFF. This rearrangement joins TRBV28 to TRBJ1-1; D is possibly TRBD1 (6 bases). V was pared by 8 bases and J by 9 bases, with 19 bases between. Germline lookup yields CDR1 MDHEN and CDR2 SYDVKM. The CDR3 runs 13 residues.

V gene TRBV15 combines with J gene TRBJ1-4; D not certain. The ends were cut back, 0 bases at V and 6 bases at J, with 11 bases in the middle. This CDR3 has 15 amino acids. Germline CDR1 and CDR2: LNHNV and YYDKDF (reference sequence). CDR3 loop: CATSRDETGDEKLFF. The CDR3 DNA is TGTGCCACCAGCAGAGATGAAACCGGGGATGAAAAACTGTTTTTT.

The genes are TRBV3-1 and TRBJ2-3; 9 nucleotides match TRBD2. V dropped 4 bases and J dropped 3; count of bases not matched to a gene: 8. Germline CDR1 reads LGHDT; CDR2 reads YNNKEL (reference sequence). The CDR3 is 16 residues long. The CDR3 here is CASSLRLAAATDTQYF. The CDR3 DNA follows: TGTGCCAGCAGCCTAAGACTAGCGGCGGCGACAGATACGCAGTATTTT.

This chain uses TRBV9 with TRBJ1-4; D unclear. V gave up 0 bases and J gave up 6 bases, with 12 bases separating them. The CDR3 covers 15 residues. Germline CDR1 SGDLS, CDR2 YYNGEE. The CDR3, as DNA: TGTGCCAGCAGCGTAGCCGCCAGTGACCATGAAAAACTGTTTTTT. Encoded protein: CASSVAASDHEKLFF.